The TCR beta chain under discussion was sequenced for a study of blood T cell repertoires in COVID-19. The CDR3 length is 15 residues. V shed 0 bases and J shed 0 bases, with 9 bases lying between them. CDR1 is MGHRA and CDR2 is YSYEKL in the germline V gene. Clones were read by immunoSEQ multiplex PCR, and TCRdb kept only the in-frame ones, dropping some. The sample has about 120,000 clones; around 87% are singletons. The specimen sequenced was peripheral blood. J is TRBJ2-7 and V is TRBV4-1, with D possibly being TRBD1 (5 bases). The receptor was isolated from a woman in her fifties or sixties with COVID-19, enrolled during active disease. The CDR3 DNA reads as TGCGCCAGCAGCCAAGATAGGGGTAGCTCCTACGAGCAGTACTTC. This encodes CASSQDRGSSYEQYF.